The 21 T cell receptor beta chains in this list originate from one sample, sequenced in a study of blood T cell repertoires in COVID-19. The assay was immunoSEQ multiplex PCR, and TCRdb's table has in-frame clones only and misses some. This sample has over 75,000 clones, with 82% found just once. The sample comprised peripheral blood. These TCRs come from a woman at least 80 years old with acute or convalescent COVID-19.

CDR3 loop: CASSTTGATEAFF. CDR3 DNA: TGCGCCAGCAGCACAACAGGGGCCACTGAAGCTTTCTTT. The chain combines TRBV5-1 with TRBJ1-1, with 7 bases matching TRBD1. Germline V CDR1 and CDR2: SGHRS, YFSETQ. The CDR3 spans 13 residues. After removal of 4 bases from V and 4 bases from J, the junction contained 4 bases not matched to a gene.

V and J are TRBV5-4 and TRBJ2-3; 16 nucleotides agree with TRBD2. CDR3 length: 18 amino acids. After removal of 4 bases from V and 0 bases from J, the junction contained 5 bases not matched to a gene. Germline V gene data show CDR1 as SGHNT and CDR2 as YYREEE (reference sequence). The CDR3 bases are TGTGCCAGCAGCACGGGACTAGCGGGAGGGCCAAGCACAGATACGCAGTATTTT. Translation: CASSTGLAGGPSTDTQYF.

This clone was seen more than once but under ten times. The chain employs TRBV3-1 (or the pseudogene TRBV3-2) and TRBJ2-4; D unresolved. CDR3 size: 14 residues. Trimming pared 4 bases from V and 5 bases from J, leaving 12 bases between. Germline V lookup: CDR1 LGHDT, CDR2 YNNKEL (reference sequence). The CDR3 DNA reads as TGTGCCAGCAGCCTCCGCGGTGAACAAAACATTCAGTACTTC. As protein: CASSLRGEQNIQYF.

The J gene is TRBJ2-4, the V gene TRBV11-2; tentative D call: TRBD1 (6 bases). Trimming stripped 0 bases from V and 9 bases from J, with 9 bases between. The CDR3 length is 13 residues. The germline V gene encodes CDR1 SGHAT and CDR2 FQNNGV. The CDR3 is CASSLEPGAIQYF. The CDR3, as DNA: TGTGCCAGCAGCTTAGAGCCAGGGGCCATTCAGTACTTC.

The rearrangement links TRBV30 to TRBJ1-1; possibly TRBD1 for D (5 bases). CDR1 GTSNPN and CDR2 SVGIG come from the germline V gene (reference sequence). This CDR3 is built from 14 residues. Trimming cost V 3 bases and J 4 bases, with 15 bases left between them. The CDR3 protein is CAWRGGGIRTEAFF. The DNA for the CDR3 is TGTGCCTGGAGGGGTGGGGGGATTCGCACTGAAGCTTTCTTT.

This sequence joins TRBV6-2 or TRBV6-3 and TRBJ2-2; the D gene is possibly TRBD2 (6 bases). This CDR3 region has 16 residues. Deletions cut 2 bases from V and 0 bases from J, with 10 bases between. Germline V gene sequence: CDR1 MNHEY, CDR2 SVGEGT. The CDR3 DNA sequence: TGTGCCAGCAGTTACCGGGACTTCGCGAACACCGGGGAGCTGTTTTTT. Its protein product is CASSYRDFANTGELFF.

CDR3 sequence reads: CASSERETQYF. In DNA, the CDR3 is TGCGCCAGCAGTGAGCGAGAGACCCAGTACTTC. The chain recombines TRBV10-2 with TRBJ2-5, with D uncertain. Germline loops: CDR1 WSHSY, CDR2 SAAADI. Trimming cost V 2 bases and J 4 bases, with 2 bases left between them. The CDR3 totals 11 residues.

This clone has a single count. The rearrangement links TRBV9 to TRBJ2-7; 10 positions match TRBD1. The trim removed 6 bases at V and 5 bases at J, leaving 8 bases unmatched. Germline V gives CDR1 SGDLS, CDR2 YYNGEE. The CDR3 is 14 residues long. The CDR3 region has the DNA TGTGCCAGCAACCGACAGGGGGCGCCTGACGAGCAGTACTTC. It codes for CASNRQGAPDEQYF.

CDR3 sequence: CASKEEIYEQYF. The DNA of the CDR3 is TGTGCCAGCAAGGAGGAGATCTACGAGCAGTACTTC. The J gene is TRBJ2-7, the V gene TRBV6-5, with a weak D call TRBD2 (5 bases). This CDR3 is built from 12 residues. CDR1 and CDR2 (germline): MNHEY, SVGAGI. V was trimmed by 7 bases and J by 3 bases, leaving 10 bases between them.

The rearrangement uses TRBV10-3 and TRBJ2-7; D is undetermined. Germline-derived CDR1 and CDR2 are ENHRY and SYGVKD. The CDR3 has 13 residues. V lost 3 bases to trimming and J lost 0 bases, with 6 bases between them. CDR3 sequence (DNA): TGTGCCATCAGTGACTCCCCCTCCTACGAGCAGTACTTC. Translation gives CAISDSPSYEQYF.

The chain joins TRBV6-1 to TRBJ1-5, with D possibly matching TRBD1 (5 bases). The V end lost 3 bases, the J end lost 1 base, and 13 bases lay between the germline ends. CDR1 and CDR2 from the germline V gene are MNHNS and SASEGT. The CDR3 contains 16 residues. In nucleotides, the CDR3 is TGTGCCAGCAGTGAGGGGGGGATAAGGAGCAATCAGCCCCAGCATTTT. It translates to CASSEGGIRSNQPQHF.

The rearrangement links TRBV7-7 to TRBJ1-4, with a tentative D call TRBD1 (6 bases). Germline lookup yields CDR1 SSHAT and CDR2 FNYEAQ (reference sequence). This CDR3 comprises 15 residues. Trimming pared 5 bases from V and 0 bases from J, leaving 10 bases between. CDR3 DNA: TGTGCCAGCAGCCTCAGGGGCTCAACTAATGAAAAACTGTTTTTT. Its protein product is CASSLRGSTNEKLFF. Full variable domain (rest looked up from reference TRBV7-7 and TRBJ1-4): GAGVSQSPRYKVTKRGQDVTLRCDPISSHATLYWYQQALGQGPEFLTYFNYEAQPDKSGLPSDRFSAERPEGSISTLTIQRTEQRDSAMYRCASSLRGSTNEKLFFGSGTQLSVL.

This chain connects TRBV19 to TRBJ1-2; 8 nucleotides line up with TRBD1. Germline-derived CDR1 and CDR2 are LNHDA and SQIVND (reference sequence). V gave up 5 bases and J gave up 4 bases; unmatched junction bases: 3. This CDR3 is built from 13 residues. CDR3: CASSVGQGYGYTF. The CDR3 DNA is TGTGCCAGTAGTGTTGGACAGGGCTATGGCTACACCTTC.

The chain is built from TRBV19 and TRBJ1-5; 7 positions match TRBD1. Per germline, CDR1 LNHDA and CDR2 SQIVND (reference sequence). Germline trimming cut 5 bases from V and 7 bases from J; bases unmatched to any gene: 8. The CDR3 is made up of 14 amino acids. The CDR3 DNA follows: TGTGCCAGTAGTCTGCGACAGGGAGGCCAGCCCCAGCATTTT. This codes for CASSLRQGGQPQHF.

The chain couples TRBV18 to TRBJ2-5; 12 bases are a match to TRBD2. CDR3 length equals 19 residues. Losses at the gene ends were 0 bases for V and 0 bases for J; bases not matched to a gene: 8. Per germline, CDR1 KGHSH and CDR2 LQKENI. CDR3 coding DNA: TGTGCCAGCTCACCACCGCGGCTAGCGGGGGGGGAGTACCAAGAGACCCAGTACTTC. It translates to CASSPPRLAGGEYQETQYF.

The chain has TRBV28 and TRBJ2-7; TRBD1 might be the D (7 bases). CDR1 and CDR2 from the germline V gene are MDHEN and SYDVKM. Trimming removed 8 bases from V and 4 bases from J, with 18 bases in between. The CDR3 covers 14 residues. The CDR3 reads CASATAGQKYEQYF. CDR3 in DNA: TGTGCCAGCGCCACCGCGGGACAGAAATACGAGCAGTACTTC.

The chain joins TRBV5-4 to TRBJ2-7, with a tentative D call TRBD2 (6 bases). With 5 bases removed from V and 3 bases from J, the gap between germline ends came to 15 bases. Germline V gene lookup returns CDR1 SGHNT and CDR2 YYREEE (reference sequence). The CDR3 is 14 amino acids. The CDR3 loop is CASSNPGGGYEQYF. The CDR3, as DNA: TGTGCCAGCAGTAACCCCGGGGGAGGCTACGAGCAGTACTTC.

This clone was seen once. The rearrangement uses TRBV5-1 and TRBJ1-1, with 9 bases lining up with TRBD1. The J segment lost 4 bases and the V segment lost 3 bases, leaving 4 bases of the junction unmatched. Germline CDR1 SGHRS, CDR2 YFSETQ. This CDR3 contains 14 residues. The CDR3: CASSSQGAGTEAFF. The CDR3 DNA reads TGCGCCAGCAGCTCACAGGGGGCTGGCACTGAAGCTTTCTTT. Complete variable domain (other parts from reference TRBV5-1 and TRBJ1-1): KAGVTQTPRYLIKTRGQQVTLSCSPISGHRSVSWYQQTPGQGLQFLFEYFSETQRNKGNFPGRFSGRQFSNSRSEMNVSTLELGDSALYLCASSSQGAGTEAFFGQGTRLTVV.

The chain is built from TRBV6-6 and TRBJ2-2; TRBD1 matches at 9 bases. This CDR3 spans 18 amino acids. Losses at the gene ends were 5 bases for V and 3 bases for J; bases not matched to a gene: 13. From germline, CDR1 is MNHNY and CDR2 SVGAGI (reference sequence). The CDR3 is CASSRDRASSVDTGELFF. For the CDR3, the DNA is TGTGCCAGCAGTCGGGACAGGGCATCGAGTGTTGACACCGGGGAGCTGTTTTTT.

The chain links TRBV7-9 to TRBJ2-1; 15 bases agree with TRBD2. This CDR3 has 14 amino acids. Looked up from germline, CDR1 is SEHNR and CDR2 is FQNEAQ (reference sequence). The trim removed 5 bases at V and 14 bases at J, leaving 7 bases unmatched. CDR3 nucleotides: TGTGCCAGCAGCCCGGGACTAGCGGGGGGCGACAAGTTCTTC. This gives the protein CASSPGLAGGDKFF.

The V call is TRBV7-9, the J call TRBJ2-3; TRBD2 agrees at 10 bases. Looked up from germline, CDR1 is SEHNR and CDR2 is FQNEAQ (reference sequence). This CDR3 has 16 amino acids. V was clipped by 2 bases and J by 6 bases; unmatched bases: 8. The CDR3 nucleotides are TGTGCCAGCAGCTTACCCCAGCGGGGGGGCCTGGATACGCAGTATTTT. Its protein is CASSLPQRGGLDTQYF. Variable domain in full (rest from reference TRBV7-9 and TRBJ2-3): DTGVSQNPRHKITKRGQNVTFRCDPISEHNRLYWYRQTLGQGPEFLTYFQNEAQLEKSRLLSDRFSAERPKGSFSTLEIQRTEQGDSAMYLCASSLPQRGGLDTQYFGPGTRLTVL.